This T cell receptor beta chain derives from a study of T cell responses to AZD1222 COVID-19 vaccine. The table came from immunoSEQ multiplex PCR; TCRdb's copy has only in-frame clones and leaves some out. The sample shows over 100,000 clones, about 90% of them seen only once. The germline V gene encodes CDR1 SGDLS and CDR2 YYNGEE. The CDR3 is 15 residues long. V was clipped by 4 bases and J by 5 bases; unmatched bases: 8. The chain recombines TRBV9 with TRBJ2-1; 8 nucleotides match TRBD2. The clonotype originates from an adult in good health. This specimen was peripheral blood, taken on day 0 of AZD1222 vaccination. Here the CDR3 reads CASSPVAGSDNEQFF. The CDR3 DNA reads as TGTGCCAGCAGCCCTGTAGCGGGAAGCGACAATGAGCAGTTCTTC.